This entry features one T cell receptor (beta chain) sequence. Methods used by the authors: Estimates of nucleated cell counts were drawn from the amplification of reference gene primers. Repertoires were generated with immunoSEQ multiplex PCR, while TCRdb's copy carries only in-frame clones and drops some. The V and J calls and clone size were taken over from that table, and D and trimming were inferred from the DNA. The sample lists more than 120,000 clones, around 88% occurring once. The sample originates from a study of blood T cell repertoires in COVID-19. As for the study in general: Acute-phase and convalescent COVID-19 samples originated in the United States, Italy and Spain. T cells, B-cell-depleted T cells, or PBMCs supplied cDNA or gDNA.

Germline loops: CDR1 ENHRY, CDR2 SYGVKD. The CDR3 spans 12 residues. Deletions cut 11 bases from V and 0 bases from J, with 11 bases between. The sequenced sample was peripheral blood. The chain couples TRBV10-3 to TRBJ2-7; weak D call: TRBD1 (5 bases). This TCR came from a human donor in a cohort sampled during active COVID-19. In DNA form, the CDR3 reads TGTGCCTCCTCCCAGGGCTCCTACGAGCAGTACTTC. As protein: CASSQGSYEQYF.